This T cell receptor (beta chain) was profiled in a study of cytomegalovirus exposure and HLA in healthy donors. Study results and limitations: Diagnosis of cytomegalovirus status made by the classifier reportedly showed high specificity and sensitivity. The finding came from a later analysis; first-cohort TCR clusters tended to co-occur in the 110 or so validation repertoires.

The germline V and J ends were trimmed by 9 bases and 2 bases, with 9 bases remaining between them. In germline, CDR1 is LNHDA, CDR2 SQIVND (reference sequence). There are 12 residues in the CDR3. TCRdb keeps only in-frame clones here, not all; method: immunoSEQ multiplex PCR. The sample comprises around 74,000 clones, roughly 80% of which are singletons, and less than 3% rests with the top ten. This clone came up a few times. Its antigen is undetermined. The clonotype comes from a man younger than 40 in good health and CMV-seronegative. The specimen sequenced was PBMCs. J is TRBJ2-3 and V is TRBV19; D gene uncertain. CDR3: CARSPYTDTQYF. The CDR3 DNA sequence: TGTGCCAGGTCCCCCTACACAGATACGCAGTATTTT. Combining the CDR3 with reference TRBV19 and TRBJ2-3 gives the whole variable domain DGGITQSPKYLFRKEGQNVTLSCEQNLNHDAMYWYRQDPGQGLRLIYYSQIVNDFQKGDIAEGYSVSREKKESFPLTVTSAQKNPTAFYLCARSPYTDTQYFGPGTRLTVL.